The 9 T cell receptor beta chains given below trace back to one sample, sequenced in a study of response to subunit inactivated influenza vaccine. Each CDR3 protein is one row after TCRdb ran MiXCR on the RT-PCR reads. Of over 800,000 distinct CDR3 sequences in the sample, over 20% were seen once. The material sequenced was PBMCs from blood, taken about 5 days after vaccination. The receptors originated from a man aged 50 to 59 who received an inactivated influenza vaccine.

The CDR3 DNA is TGCAGTGCTAGAGATCGGGGCGGGAGCTCATACAATGAGCAGTTCTTC. This sequence encodes CSARDRGGSSYNEQFF. The chain recombines TRBV20-1 with TRBJ2-1, with TRBD2 matching over 7 bases. The V segment lost 0 bases and the J segment 4 bases; nucleotides outside the gene matches: 9. The CDR3 spans 16 residues. CDR1 is DFQATT, CDR2 SNEGSKA, per germline (reference sequence).

This chain uses TRBV7-9 with TRBJ2-2; D unclear. CDR1 is SEHNR and CDR2 is FQNEAQ in the germline V gene (reference sequence). The CDR3 sequence is 14 residues long. V lost 5 bases to trimming and J lost 1 base, with 8 bases between them. CDR3 in amino acids: CASSPDGNTGELFF. The CDR3 coding sequence is TGTGCCAGCAGCCCTGACGGGAACACCGGGGAGCTGTTTTTT.

This clonotype was counted between two and nine times. The chain uses TRBV19 and TRBJ2-1; D call uncertain. Germline V lookup: CDR1 LNHDA, CDR2 SQIVND (reference sequence). V lost 1 base to trimming and J lost 3 bases, with 4 bases between them. The CDR3 length is 13 residues. This CDR3 reads CASSIVGYNEQFF. The CDR3 bases are TGTGCCAGTAGTATAGTAGGCTACAATGAGCAGTTCTTC.

In this sample, this clonotype turned up a few times. The DNA for the CDR3 is TGCGCCAGCGGGATTCTAGCGGGGACCAACAATGAGCAGTTCTTC. Amino acids: CASGILAGTNNEQFF. The chain links TRBV5-1 to TRBJ2-1; 9 bases are shared with TRBD2. V dropped 7 bases and J dropped 5; count of bases not matched to a gene: 10. The length of the CDR3 is 15 residues. The germline CDR1 and CDR2 sequences are SGHRS and YFSETQ. Supplemented by reference TRBV5-1 and TRBJ2-1, the full variable domain reads KAGVTQTPRYLIKTRGQQVTLSCSPISGHRSVSWYQQTPGQGLQFLFEYFSETQRNKGNFPGRFSGRQFSNSRSEMNVSTLELGDSALYLCASGILAGTNNEQFFGPGTRLTVL.

This clonotype was recorded a few times. A read error may account for a junction end that differs from germline. The chain joins TRBV12-3 or TRBV12-4 to TRBJ2-1; possible D gene TRBD1, 5 bases. This CDR3 contains 14 residues. The CDR3 DNA reads TGTGCCAGCAGTTTATCGACAGATTTCAATGTGCAGTTCTTC. Encoded protein: CASSLSTDFNVQFF.

This clonotype was recorded a few times. This chain joins TRBV10-3 and TRBJ2-2; D not resolved. The CDR3 runs to 13 residues. Trimming removed 8 bases at V and 1 base at J, with 8 bases between. The V gene's germline CDR1 is ENHRY and CDR2 SYGVKD. The CDR3 spells CAISQENTGELFF. For the CDR3, the DNA is TGTGCCATCTCCCAGGAGAACACCGGGGAGCTGTTTTTT.

V is TRBV11-2 and J is TRBJ2-4; no firm D call. V lost 0 bases and J 0 bases, leaving 12 bases between the germline ends. Germline CDR1 reads SGHAT; CDR2 reads FQNNGV. CDR3 length: 17 amino acids. The DNA for the CDR3 is TGTGCCAGCAGCTTAGATCGACGACCCATAGCCAAAAACATTCAGTACTTC. It specifies CASSLDRRPIAKNIQYF. The full variable domain, completed using reference TRBV11-2 and TRBJ2-4, is EAGVAQSPRYKIIEKRQSVAFWCNPISGHATLYWYQQILGQGPKLLIQFQNNGVVDDSQLPKDRFSAERLKGVDSTLKIQPAKLEDSAVYLCASSLDRRPIAKNIQYFGAGTRLSVL.

The V call is TRBV7-2, the J call TRBJ2-3; D perhaps matches TRBD1 (5 bases). The CDR3 is 13 amino acids. V gave up 4 bases and J gave up 4 bases, with 9 bases separating them. Germline assignment: CDR1 SGHTA and CDR2 FQGNSA. Here the CDR3 reads CASSSRQSDTQYF. The CDR3 DNA follows: TGTGCCAGCAGCTCACGACAGTCAGATACGCAGTATTTT.

This clonotype occurred many times. This rearrangement joins TRBV12-3 or TRBV12-4 to TRBJ2-1; 12 bases agree with TRBD2. Germline trimming cut 4 bases from V and 2 bases from J; bases unmatched to any gene: 3. The CDR3 is 16 amino acids. The DNA of the CDR3 is TGTGCCAGCAGTTGGACTAGCGGGGCTACCTACAATGAGCAGTTCTTC. Protein sequence: CASSWTSGATYNEQFF.